A single sample is the source of the 15 T cell receptor beta chains below, sequenced in a study of PD-L1 blockade in urothelial cancer. Time point in this sample: pretreatment peripheral blood. TCRdb's table, derived via immunoSEQ multiplex PCR, lists solely in-frame clones and lacks some. The sample has 15,000 to 20,000 clones, roughly 90% seen once. The sample here was PBMCs, taken around atezolizumab (anti-PD-L1) treatment. These receptor sequences come from a man aged 65 to 79 with urothelial cancer.

Here the CDR3 DNA reads TGTGCCACCAGCAGAGATAGCGACAGGGCCAATGAGCAGTTCTTC. Residues: CATSRDSDRANEQFF. The chain couples TRBV15 to TRBJ2-1; 7 bases align to TRBD1. The ends lost 0 bases at V and 6 bases at J; junction bases unmatched: 5. Per germline, CDR1 LNHNV and CDR2 YYDKDF (reference sequence). The length of the CDR3 is 15 residues.

This chain connects TRBV7-2 to TRBJ1-1, with 10 bases fitting TRBD1. The CDR3 sequence is 18 residues long. Trimming at V came to 5 bases and at J to 0 bases, leaving 12 bases not matched to a gene. Per the germline V gene, CDR1 is SGHTA and CDR2 is FQGNSA. CDR3 sequence reads: CASSHRDRGQGLNTEAFF. CDR3 nucleotide sequence: TGTGCCAGCAGCCACCGGGACAGGGGCCAAGGTCTGAACACTGAAGCTTTCTTT.

The CDR3 DNA is TGTGCCAGCAGCTTAAAGTCAGGATCTGACACAGATACGCAGTATTTT. This codes for CASSLKSGSDTDTQYF. The chain uses TRBV13 and TRBJ2-3; unclear D gene. Germline CDR1 reads PRHDT; CDR2 reads FYEKMQ (reference sequence). Trimming took off 2 bases at V and 2 bases at J, with 14 bases between the two ends. CDR3 length: 16 residues.

The chain carries TRBV7-9 and TRBJ2-3; D uncertain. The CDR3 is 14 residues long. Trimming took 5 bases from V and 0 from J, leaving 9 bases between them. Germline CDR1 and CDR2: SEHNR and FQNEAQ (reference sequence). The CDR3 region is CASSQSTSTDTQYF. The CDR3 bases are TGTGCCAGCAGCCAATCTACTAGCACAGATACGCAGTATTTT.

This chain uses TRBV5-1 with TRBJ2-4; 13 bases are a match to TRBD2. The trim removed 4 bases at V and 0 bases at J, leaving 16 bases unmatched. The CDR3 is made up of 21 amino acids. Per germline, CDR1 SGHRS and CDR2 YFSETQ. The CDR3 loop is CASSGRGTSGDSMRAKNIQYF. In DNA, the CDR3 is TGCGCCAGCAGCGGAAGGGGGACTAGCGGGGATTCGATGCGAGCCAAAAACATTCAGTACTTC.

The genes are TRBV4-1 and TRBJ1-2; 9 positions agree with TRBD1. Germline CDR1 is MGHRA and CDR2 is YSYEKL. Unmatched junction bases numbered 4, after V lost 4 bases and J lost 7 bases. CDR3 size: 13 residues. The CDR3 region is CASSRTGGVGYTF. The CDR3 DNA reads as TGCGCCAGCAGCCGAACAGGGGGCGTTGGCTACACCTTC.

V and J are TRBV25-1 and TRBJ1-2; TRBD1 is a possible D gene (6 bases). Trimming cost V 2 bases and J 6 bases, with 10 bases left between them. The CDR3 consists of 13 residues. Germline lookup yields CDR1 MGHDK and CDR2 SYGVNS. Written as DNA, the CDR3 is TGTGCCAGCAGTGAAAGGGCAGGGGATGGCTACACCTTC. Protein product: CASSERAGDGYTF.

This rearrangement joins TRBV5-1 to TRBJ2-7; the match to TRBD1 covers 10 bases. V lost 4 bases, J lost 5 bases, and 3 bases stayed unmatched. The germline V gene encodes CDR1 SGHRS and CDR2 YFSETQ. The CDR3 is 13 residues long. The CDR3 here is CASSRGTGDEQYF. CDR3 sequence (DNA): TGCGCCAGCAGCAGAGGGACAGGGGACGAGCAGTACTTC.

This chain connects TRBV18 to TRBJ2-4; maybe TRBD1 (5 bases). The CDR3 consists of 13 residues. Germline CDR1 reads KGHSH; CDR2 reads LQKENI. The V gene lost 3 bases and the J gene lost 6 bases, with 9 bases spanning the gap. The CDR3 sequence: CASSPPGINIQYF. CDR3 in DNA: TGTGCCAGCTCACCCCCAGGGATAAACATTCAGTACTTC.

The chain recombines TRBV27 with TRBJ2-2, with a possible D match to TRBD1 (6 bases). This CDR3 contains 14 residues. V was cut by 6 bases and J by 8 bases, with 16 bases left in between. Germline V gene data show CDR1 as MNHEY and CDR2 as SMNVEV (reference sequence). This chain's CDR3 is CASSWKGRGGELFF. CDR3 bases: TGTGCCAGCAGCTGGAAGGGCAGGGGTGGGGAGCTGTTTTTT.

The chain links TRBV29-1 to TRBJ2-1, with a tentative D call TRBD1 (5 bases). CDR3 length: 13 amino acids. V was cut by 1 base and J by 5 bases, with 9 bases left in between. Germline-derived CDR1 and CDR2 are SQVTM and ANQGSEA. CDR3 sequence reads: CSVEAGFDNEQFF. CDR3 DNA sequence: TGCAGCGTTGAAGCAGGGTTCGACAATGAGCAGTTCTTC.

This clone was observed once. The rearrangement joins TRBV7-9 to TRBJ2-2; 7 nucleotides align to TRBD2. CDR1 is SEHNR, CDR2 FQNEAQ, per germline (reference sequence). V gave up 7 bases and J gave up 6 bases; unmatched junction bases: 11. The CDR3 contains 15 residues. The CDR3 DNA is TGTGCCAGCAAAATATCGGGGGGAACCCCCGGGGAGCTGTTTTTT. It encodes CASKISGGTPGELFF.

This chain connects TRBV4-2 to TRBJ1-1; D uncertain. V was shortened by 0 bases and J by 1 base, with 3 bases between the two germline ends. The CDR3 spans 13 residues. Germline V gene lookup returns CDR1 LGHNA and CDR2 YNFKEQ. The CDR3 nucleotides are TGTGCCAGCAGCCAAGAACAGAACACTGAAGCTTTCTTT. It translates to CASSQEQNTEAFF.

This chain uses TRBV6-1 with TRBJ1-4, with D unclear. The germline V and J ends were trimmed by 0 bases and 13 bases, with 15 bases remaining between them. Germline V gene lookup returns CDR1 MNHNS and CDR2 SASEGT. The CDR3 runs 14 residues. CDR3 sequence reads: CASSEALGMDGLFF. In DNA, the CDR3 is TGTGCCAGCAGTGAAGCGCTCGGGATGGACGGACTGTTTTTT.

The CDR3 nucleotides are TGTGCCAGCGGGGGACTAGCGGGTGGGGCCAACGTCCTGACTTTC. As protein: CASGGLAGGANVLTF. V gene TRBV4-2 combines with J gene TRBJ2-6; 12 bases agree with TRBD2. This CDR3 is built from 15 residues. Per the germline V gene, CDR1 is LGHNA and CDR2 is YNFKEQ. The V segment lost 8 bases and the J segment 3 bases; nucleotides outside the gene matches: 2.